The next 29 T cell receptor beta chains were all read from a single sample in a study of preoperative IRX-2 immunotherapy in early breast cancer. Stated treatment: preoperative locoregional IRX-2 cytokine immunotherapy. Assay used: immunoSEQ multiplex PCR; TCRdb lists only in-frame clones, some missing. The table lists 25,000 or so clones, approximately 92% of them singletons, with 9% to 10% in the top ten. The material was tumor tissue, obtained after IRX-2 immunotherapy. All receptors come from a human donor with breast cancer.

The CDR3 sequence is CASGFTPSSGSSYEQYF. Here the CDR3 DNA reads TGTGCTAGTGGTTTCACGCCCTCTAGCGGGAGCTCCTACGAGCAGTACTTC. The J gene is TRBJ2-7, the V gene TRBV12-5; 10 bases align to TRBD2. CDR1 and CDR2 from the germline V gene are LGHNT and FRNRAP. The CDR3 sequence is 17 residues long. Trimming removed 3 bases from V and 0 bases from J; junction bases left unmatched: 8.

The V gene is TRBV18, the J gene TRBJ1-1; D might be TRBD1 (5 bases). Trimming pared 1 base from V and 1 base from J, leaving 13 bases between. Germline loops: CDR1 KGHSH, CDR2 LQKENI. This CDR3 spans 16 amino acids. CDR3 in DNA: TGTGCCAGCTCACCACAATGGGGCCTTAGGAACACTGAAGCTTTCTTT. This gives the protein CASSPQWGLRNTEAFF.

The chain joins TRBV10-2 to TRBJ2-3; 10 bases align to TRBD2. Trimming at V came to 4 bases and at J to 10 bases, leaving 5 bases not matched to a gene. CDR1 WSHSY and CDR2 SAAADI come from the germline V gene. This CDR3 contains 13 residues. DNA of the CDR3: TGCGCCAGCAGTGGGGCTAGCGGGAGTGCGCAGTATTTT. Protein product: CASSGASGSAQYF.

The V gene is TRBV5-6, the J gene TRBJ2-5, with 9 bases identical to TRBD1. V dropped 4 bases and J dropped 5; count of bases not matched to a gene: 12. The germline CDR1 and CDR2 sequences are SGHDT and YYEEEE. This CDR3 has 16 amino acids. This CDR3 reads CASSPGTGTRGETQYF. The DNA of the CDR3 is TGTGCCAGCAGCCCAGGGACAGGGACCCGCGGGGAGACCCAGTACTTC.

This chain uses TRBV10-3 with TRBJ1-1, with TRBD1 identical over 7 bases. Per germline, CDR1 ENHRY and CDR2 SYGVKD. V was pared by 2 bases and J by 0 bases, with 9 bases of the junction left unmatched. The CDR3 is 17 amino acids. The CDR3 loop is CAISEPTGFPMNTEAFF. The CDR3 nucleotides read TGTGCCATCAGTGAGCCGACAGGGTTCCCAATGAACACTGAAGCTTTCTTT.

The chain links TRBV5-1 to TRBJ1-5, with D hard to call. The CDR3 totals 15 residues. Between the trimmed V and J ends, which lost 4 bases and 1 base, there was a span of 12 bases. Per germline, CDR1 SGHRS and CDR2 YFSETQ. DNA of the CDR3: TGCGCCAGCAGCCCTTTAGGTAGGAGCAATCAGCCCCAGCATTTT. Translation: CASSPLGRSNQPQHF.

This chain's CDR3 is CASRRPGQGVDEQFF. CDR3 coding DNA: TGTGCCAGTAGGCGCCCGGGACAGGGGGTGGATGAGCAGTTCTTC. The rearrangement links TRBV19 to TRBJ2-1; 11 nucleotides agree with TRBD1. CDR3 length equals 15 residues. Trimming at V came to 6 bases and at J to 8 bases, leaving 9 bases not matched to a gene. Germline assignment: CDR1 LNHDA and CDR2 SQIVND (reference sequence). Full variable domain (rest looked up from reference TRBV19 and TRBJ2-1): DGGITQSPKYLFRKEGQNVTLSCEQNLNHDAMYWYRQDPGQGLRLIYYSQIVNDFQKGDIAEGYSVSREKKESFPLTVTSAQKNPTAFYLCASRRPGQGVDEQFFGPGTRLTVL.

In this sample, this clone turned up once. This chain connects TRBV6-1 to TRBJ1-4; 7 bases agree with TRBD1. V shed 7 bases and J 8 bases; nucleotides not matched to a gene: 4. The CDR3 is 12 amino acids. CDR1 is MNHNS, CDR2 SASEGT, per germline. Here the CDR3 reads CASTQGREKLFF. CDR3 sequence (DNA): TGTGCCAGCACACAGGGGAGGGAAAAACTGTTTTTT.

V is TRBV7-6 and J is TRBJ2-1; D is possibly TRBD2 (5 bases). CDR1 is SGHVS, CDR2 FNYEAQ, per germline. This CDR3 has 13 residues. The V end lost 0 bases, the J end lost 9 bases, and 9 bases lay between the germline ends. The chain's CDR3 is CASSLAMRVEQFF. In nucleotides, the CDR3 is TGTGCCAGCAGCTTAGCCATGAGGGTTGAGCAGTTCTTC.

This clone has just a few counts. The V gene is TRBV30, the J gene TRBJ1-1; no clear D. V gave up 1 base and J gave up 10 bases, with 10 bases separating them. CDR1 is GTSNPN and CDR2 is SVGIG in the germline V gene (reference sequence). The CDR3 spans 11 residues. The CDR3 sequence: CAWSERLLAFF. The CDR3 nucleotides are TGTGCCTGGAGTGAACGGTTATTAGCTTTCTTT.

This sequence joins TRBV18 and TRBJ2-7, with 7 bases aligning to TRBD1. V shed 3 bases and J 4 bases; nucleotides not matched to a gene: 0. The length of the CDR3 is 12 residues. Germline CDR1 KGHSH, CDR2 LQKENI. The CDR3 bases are TGTGCCAGCTCACCGGACAGGTACGAGCAGTACTTC. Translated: CASSPDRYEQYF. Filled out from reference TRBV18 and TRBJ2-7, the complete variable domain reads NAGVMQNPRHLVRRRGQEARLRCSPMKGHSHVYWYRQLPEEGLKFMVYLQKENIIDESGMPKERFSAEFPKEGPSILRIQQVVRGDSAAYFCASSPDRYEQYFGPGTRLTVT.

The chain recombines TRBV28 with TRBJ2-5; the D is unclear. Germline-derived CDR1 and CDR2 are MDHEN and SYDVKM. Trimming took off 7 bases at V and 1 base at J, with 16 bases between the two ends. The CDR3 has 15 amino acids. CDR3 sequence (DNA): TGTGCCAGCAATGACGCCAACATCGTCCAAGAGACCCAGTACTTC. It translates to CASNDANIVQETQYF.

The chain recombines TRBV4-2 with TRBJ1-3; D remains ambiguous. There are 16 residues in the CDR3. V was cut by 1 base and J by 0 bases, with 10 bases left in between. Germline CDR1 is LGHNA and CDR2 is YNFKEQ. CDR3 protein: CASSQVGSHSGNTIYF. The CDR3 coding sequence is TGTGCCAGCAGCCAAGTCGGATCTCACTCTGGAAACACCATATATTTT.

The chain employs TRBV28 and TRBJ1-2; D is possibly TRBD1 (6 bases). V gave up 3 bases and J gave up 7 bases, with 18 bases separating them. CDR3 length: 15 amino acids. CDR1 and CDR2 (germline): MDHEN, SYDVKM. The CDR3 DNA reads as TGTGCCAGCAGTTTTGTGACCGGGGGGGCGCCTGGCTACACCTTC. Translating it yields CASSFVTGGAPGYTF.

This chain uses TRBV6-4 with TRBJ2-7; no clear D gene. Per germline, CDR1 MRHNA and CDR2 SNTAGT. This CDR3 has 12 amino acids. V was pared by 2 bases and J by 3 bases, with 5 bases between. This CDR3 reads CASSDPLYEQYF. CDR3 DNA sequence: TGTGCCAGCAGTGACCCGCTCTACGAGCAGTACTTC.

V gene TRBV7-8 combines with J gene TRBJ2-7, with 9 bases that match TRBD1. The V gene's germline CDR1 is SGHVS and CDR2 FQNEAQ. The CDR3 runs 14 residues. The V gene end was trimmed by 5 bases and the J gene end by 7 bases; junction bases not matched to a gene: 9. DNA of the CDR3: TGTGCCAGCAGCCCATACAGGGGGCCGGGGGAGCAGTACTTC. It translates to CASSPYRGPGEQYF.

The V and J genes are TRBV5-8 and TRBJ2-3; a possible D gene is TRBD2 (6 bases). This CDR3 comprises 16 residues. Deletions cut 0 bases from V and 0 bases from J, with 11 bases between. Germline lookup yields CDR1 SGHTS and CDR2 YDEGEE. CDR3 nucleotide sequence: TGTGCCAGCAGCTTGGGGCGCGGGACTAGCACAGATACGCAGTATTTT. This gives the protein CASSLGRGTSTDTQYF.

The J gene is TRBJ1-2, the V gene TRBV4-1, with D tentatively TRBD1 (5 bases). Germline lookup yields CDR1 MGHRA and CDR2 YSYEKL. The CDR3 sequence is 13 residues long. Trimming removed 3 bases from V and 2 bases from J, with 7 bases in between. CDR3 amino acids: CASSHQGNYGYTF. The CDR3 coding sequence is TGCGCCAGCAGCCATCAGGGAAACTATGGCTACACCTTC.

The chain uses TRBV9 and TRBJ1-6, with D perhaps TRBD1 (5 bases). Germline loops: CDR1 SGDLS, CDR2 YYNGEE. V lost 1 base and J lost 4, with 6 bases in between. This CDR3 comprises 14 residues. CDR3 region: CASSVTGYNSPLHF. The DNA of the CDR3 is TGTGCCAGCAGCGTAACAGGATATAATTCACCCCTCCACTTT.

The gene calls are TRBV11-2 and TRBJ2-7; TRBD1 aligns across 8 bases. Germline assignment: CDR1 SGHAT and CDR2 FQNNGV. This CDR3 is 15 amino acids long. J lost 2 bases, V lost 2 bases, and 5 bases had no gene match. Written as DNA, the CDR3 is TGTGCCAGCAGCTTAACAGGGGGTTCTACCTACGAGCAGTACTTC. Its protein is CASSLTGGSTYEQYF. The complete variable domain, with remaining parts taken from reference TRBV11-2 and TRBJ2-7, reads EAGVAQSPRYKIIEKRQSVAFWCNPISGHATLYWYQQILGQGPKLLIQFQNNGVVDDSQLPKDRFSAERLKGVDSTLKIQPAKLEDSAVYLCASSLTGGSTYEQYFGPGTRLTVT.

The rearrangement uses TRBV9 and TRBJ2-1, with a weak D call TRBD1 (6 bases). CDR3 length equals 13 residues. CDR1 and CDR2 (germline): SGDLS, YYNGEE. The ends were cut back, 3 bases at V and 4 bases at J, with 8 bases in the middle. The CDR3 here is CASSEQGYNEQFF. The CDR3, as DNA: TGTGCCAGCAGCGAACAGGGATACAATGAGCAGTTCTTC.

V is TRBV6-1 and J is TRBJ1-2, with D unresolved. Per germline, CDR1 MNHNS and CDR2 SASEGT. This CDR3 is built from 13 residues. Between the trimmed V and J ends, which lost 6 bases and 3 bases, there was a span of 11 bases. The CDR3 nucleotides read TGTGCCAGCAGAGAGACGACGGACTATGGCTACACCTTC. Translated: CASRETTDYGYTF.

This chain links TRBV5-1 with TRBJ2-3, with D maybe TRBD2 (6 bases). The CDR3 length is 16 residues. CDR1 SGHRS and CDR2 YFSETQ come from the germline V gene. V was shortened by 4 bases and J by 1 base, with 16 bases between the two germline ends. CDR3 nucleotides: TGCGCCAGCAGCCTAGACTACACGGGGGGCACAGATACGCAGTATTTT. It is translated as CASSLDYTGGTDTQYF.

The CDR3 here is CASSRRQGSYEQYF. DNA for the CDR3: TGTGCCAGCAGCCGTCGACAGGGGTCCTACGAGCAGTACTTC. The genes are TRBV7-2 and TRBJ2-7; 8 bases are shared with TRBD1. Germline trimming cut 5 bases from V and 1 base from J; bases unmatched to any gene: 4. This CDR3 has 14 amino acids. Germline V gene lookup returns CDR1 SGHTA and CDR2 FQGNSA.

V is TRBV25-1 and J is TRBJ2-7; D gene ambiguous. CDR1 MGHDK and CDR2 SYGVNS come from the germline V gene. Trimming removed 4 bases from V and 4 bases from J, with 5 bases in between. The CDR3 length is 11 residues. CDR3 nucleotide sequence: TGTGCCAGCAGTGGCGAGTACGAGCAGTACTTC. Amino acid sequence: CASSGEYEQYF.

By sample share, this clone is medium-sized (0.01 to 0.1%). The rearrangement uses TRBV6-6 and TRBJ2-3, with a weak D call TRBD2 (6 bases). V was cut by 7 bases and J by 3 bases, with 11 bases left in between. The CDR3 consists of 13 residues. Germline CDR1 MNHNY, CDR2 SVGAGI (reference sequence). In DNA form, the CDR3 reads TGTGCCAGCATTATGACTAGTACAGATACGCAGTATTTT. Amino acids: CASIMTSTDTQYF.

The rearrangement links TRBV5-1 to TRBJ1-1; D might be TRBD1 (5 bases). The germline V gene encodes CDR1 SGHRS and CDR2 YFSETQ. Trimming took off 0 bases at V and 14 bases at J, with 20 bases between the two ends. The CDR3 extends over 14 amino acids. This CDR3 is CASSLDGNSPEGFF. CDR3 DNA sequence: TGCGCCAGCAGCTTGGACGGGAACTCCCCCGAGGGGTTCTTT.

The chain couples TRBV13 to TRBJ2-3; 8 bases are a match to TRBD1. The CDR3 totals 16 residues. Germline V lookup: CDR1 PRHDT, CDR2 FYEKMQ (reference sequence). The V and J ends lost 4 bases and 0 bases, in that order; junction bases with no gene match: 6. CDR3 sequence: CASSSSDRVSTDTQYF. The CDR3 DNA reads TGTGCCAGCAGCTCTTCGGACAGGGTTAGCACAGATACGCAGTATTTT.

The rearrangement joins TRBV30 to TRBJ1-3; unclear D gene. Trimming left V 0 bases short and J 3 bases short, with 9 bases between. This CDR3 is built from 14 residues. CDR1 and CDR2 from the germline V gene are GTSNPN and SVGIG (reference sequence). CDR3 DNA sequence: TGTGCCTGGAGTGTCCTAAGAGGTGGAAACACCATATATTTT. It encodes CAWSVLRGGNTIYF.